The 9 T cell receptor beta chains below were found in one sample sequenced in a study of blood T cell repertoires in COVID-19 (TCRdb year 2020). To prepare the library, the immunoSEQ multiplex PCR assay was applied. This immuneACCESS table, as held by TCRdb, lists in-frame sequences with V and J called but not all clones. Of the missing ones, under half trace to an unresolved V gene in checked studies; the others have no known cause. The sample yields 110,000 or so clones; 75% to 90% were counted once. The ten largest clones capture more than 5% of the sample. Sequenced material: peripheral blood. Every receptor here comes from a woman in her sixties or seventies with COVID-19, enrolled during active disease.

The J gene is TRBJ1-2, the V gene TRBV13, with TRBD1 matching over 9 bases. V shed 7 bases, J shed 4 bases, and the junction held 13 bases outside the gene matches. Germline CDR1 and CDR2: PRHDT and FYEKMQ (reference sequence). There are 16 residues in the CDR3. This chain's CDR3 is CASNSGTGQGSYGYTF. The CDR3 DNA reads as TGTGCCAGCAACTCGGGAACGGGACAGGGAAGCTATGGCTACACCTTC.

This clone has a handful of counts. V and J are TRBV7-9 and TRBJ1-2, with 9 bases matching TRBD1. This CDR3 region has 13 residues. CDR1 is SEHNR and CDR2 is FQNEAQ in the germline V gene (reference sequence). The V gene end was trimmed by 5 bases and the J gene end by 10 bases; junction bases not matched to a gene: 8. Written as DNA, the CDR3 is TGTGCCAGCAGCCCGTCCGGGACAGGGAACTACACCTTC. It specifies CASSPSGTGNYTF.

The V and J genes are TRBV3-1 (or the pseudogene TRBV3-2) and TRBJ2-7, with TRBD1 identical over 7 bases. CDR1 is LGHDT, CDR2 YNNKEL, per germline (reference sequence). V lost 0 bases and J lost 3; bases outside the gene matches: 5. The CDR3 sequence is 15 residues long. The CDR3 spells CASSQDPGQNYEQYF. The CDR3 DNA sequence: TGTGCCAGCAGCCAAGATCCGGGACAGAACTACGAGCAGTACTTC.

The gene calls are TRBV24-1 and TRBJ2-2, with TRBD1 matching over 9 bases. CDR1 is KGHDR and CDR2 is SFDVKD in the germline V gene. The trim removed 1 base at V and 3 bases at J, leaving 11 bases unmatched. This CDR3 has 19 amino acids. CDR3 protein: CATSDFSWGRTGDTGELFF. The CDR3 DNA is TGTGCCACCAGTGATTTCTCCTGGGGTCGGACAGGGGACACCGGGGAGCTGTTTTTT.

The chain couples TRBV27 to TRBJ1-1; TRBD1 matches at 10 bases. The CDR3 is made up of 15 amino acids. CDR1 is MNHEY, CDR2 SMNVEV, per germline (reference sequence). The V gene end was trimmed by 7 bases and the J gene end by 4 bases; junction bases not matched to a gene: 9. This chain's CDR3 is CASKGSTGGTTEAFF. Here the CDR3 DNA reads TGTGCCAGCAAGGGATCGACAGGGGGCACCACTGAAGCTTTCTTT.

The chain carries TRBV15 and TRBJ1-5, with D uncertain. Trimming shortened V by 3 bases and J by 0 bases, and 9 bases separated the two germline ends. The germline CDR1 and CDR2 sequences are LNHNV and YYDKDF (reference sequence). The CDR3 loop spans 15 amino acids. The CDR3 DNA reads TGTGCCACCAGCAGCGGGAGCCTTAGCAATCAGCCCCAGCATTTT. Amino acid sequence: CATSSGSLSNQPQHF.

CDR3: CASSAGIGYTF. CDR3 sequence (DNA): TGTGCCTCATCGGCGGGGATTGGCTACACCTTC. This chain uses TRBV30 with TRBJ1-2; D is unresolved. Trimming removed 7 bases from V and 7 bases from J, with 13 bases in between. CDR3 length: 11 residues. CDR1 is GTSNPN, CDR2 SVGIG, per germline (reference sequence).

Remarks on this clone: A read error may produce the germline difference seen at one junction end. The chain carries TRBV7-7 and TRBJ2-5; 12 bases line up with TRBD2. CDR1 SSHAT and CDR2 FNYEAQ come from the germline V gene (reference sequence). This CDR3 has 18 residues. CDR3 nucleotide sequence: TGTGCTAGCAGCTTAAATCCCCCCTCACTAGCGGGGGGTGAGACCCAGTACTTC. This encodes CASSLNPPSLAGGETQYF.

The chain has TRBV7-9 and TRBJ2-7; a weak D match, TRBD1 (6 bases). V dropped 6 bases and J dropped 2 bases, with 20 bases sitting between them. CDR1 and CDR2 from the germline V gene are SEHNR and FQNEAQ (reference sequence). The CDR3 runs 16 residues. The CDR3 coding sequence is TGTGCCAGCAGTCACCCCTCTGGGGACATCCCCTACGAGCAGTACTTC. Protein: CASSHPSGDIPYEQYF.